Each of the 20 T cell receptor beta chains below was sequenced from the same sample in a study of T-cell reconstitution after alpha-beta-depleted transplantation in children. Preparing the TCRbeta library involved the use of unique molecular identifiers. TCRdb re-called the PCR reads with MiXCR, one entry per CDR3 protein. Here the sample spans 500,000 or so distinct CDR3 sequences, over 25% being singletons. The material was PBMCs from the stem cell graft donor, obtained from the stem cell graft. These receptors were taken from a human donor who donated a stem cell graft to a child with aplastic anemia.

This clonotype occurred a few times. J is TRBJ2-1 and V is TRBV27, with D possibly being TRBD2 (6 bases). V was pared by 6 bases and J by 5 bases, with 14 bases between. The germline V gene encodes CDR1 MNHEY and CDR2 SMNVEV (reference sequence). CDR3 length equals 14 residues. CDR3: CASSLLTGDNEQFF. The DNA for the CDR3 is TGTGCCAGCAGCCTTCTCACGGGGGACAATGAGCAGTTCTTC.

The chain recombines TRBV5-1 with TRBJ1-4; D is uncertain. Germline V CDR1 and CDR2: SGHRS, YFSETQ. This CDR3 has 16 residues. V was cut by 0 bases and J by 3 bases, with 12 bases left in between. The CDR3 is CASSLEAGIPNEKLFF. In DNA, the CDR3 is TGCGCCAGCAGCTTGGAGGCGGGGATCCCTAATGAAAAACTGTTTTTT.

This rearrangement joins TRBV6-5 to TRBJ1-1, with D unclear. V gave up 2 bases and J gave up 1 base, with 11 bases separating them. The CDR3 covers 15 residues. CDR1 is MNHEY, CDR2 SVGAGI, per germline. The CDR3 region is CASSYRHGQNTEAFF. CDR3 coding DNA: TGTGCCAGCAGTTACCGCCACGGGCAGAACACTGAAGCTTTCTTT.

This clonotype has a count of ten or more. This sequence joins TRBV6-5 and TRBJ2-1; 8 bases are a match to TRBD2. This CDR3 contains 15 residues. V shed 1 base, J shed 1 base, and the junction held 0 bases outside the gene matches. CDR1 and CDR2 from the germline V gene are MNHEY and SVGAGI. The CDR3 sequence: CASSYLAGSYNEQFF. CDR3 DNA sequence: TGTGCCAGCAGTTACTTAGCGGGATCCTACAATGAGCAGTTCTTC.

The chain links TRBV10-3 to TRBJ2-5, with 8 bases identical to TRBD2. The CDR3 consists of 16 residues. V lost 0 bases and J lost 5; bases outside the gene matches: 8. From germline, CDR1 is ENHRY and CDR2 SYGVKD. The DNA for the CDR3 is TGTGCCATCAGTGAGTCAGGCGGGAGGTCCCGGGAGACCCAGTACTTC. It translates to CAISESGGRSRETQYF.

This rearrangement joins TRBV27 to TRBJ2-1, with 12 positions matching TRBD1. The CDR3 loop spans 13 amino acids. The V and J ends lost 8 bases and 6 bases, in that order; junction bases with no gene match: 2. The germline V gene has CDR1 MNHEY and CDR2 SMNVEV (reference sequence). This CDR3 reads CASGDRGPNEQFF. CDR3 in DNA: TGTGCCAGCGGGGACAGGGGGCCCAATGAGCAGTTCTTC.

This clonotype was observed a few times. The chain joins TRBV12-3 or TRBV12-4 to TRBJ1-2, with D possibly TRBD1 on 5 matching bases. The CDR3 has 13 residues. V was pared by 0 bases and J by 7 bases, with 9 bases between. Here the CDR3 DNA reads TGTGCCAGCAGTTTAGCAAGCGGGGGTGGCTACACCTTC. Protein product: CASSLASGGGYTF.

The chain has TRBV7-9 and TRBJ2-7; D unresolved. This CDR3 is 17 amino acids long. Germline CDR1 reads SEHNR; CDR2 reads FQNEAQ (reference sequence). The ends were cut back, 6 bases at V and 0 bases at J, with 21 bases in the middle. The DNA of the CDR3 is TGTGCCAGCAGTAACGTGAATATAGGTTTGGGCTCCTACGAGCAGTACTTC. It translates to CASSNVNIGLGSYEQYF.

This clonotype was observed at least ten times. CDR3 sequence: CSALNRDRAFNQPQHF. The CDR3, as DNA: TGCAGTGCTCTCAACCGGGACAGGGCTTTCAATCAGCCCCAGCATTTT. The chain is built from TRBV20-1 and TRBJ1-5; 9 nucleotides agree with TRBD1. Trimming removed 5 bases from V and 3 bases from J; junction bases left unmatched: 11. The CDR3 has 16 amino acids. Germline lookup yields CDR1 DFQATT and CDR2 SNEGSKA (reference sequence).

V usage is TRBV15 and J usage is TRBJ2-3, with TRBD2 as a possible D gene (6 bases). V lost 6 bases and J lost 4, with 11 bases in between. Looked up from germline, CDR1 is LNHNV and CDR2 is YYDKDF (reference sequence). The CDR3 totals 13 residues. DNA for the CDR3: TGTGCCACCAGGGGGGGTTCGGCAGATACGCAGTATTTT. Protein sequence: CATRGGSADTQYF.

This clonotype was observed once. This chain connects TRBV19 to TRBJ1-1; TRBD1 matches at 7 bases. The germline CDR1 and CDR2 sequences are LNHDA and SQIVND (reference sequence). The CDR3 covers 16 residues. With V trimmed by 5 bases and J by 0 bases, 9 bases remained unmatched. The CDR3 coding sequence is TGTGCCAGTAGTCCAGGCTTAGGGGGCCTGAACACTGAAGCTTTCTTT. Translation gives CASSPGLGGLNTEAFF.

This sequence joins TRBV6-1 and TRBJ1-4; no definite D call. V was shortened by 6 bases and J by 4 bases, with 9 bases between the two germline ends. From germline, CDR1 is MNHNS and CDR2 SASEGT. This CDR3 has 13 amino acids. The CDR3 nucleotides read TGTGCCAGCAGGCCACCGGGTAATGAAAAACTGTTTTTT. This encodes CASRPPGNEKLFF.

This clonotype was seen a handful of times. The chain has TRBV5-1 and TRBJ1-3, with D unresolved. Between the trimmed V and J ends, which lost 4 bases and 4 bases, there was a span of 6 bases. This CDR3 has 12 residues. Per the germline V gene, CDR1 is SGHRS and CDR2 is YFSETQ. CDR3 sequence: CASSTNGNTIYF. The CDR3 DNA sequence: TGCGCCAGCAGCACCAACGGAAACACCATATATTTT.

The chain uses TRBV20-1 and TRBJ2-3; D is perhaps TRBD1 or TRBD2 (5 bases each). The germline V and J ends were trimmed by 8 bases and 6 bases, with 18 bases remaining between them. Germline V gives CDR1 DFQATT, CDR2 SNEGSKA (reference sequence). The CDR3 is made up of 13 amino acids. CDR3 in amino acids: CSPTPGSHDTQYF. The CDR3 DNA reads TGCAGTCCAACCCCAGGGAGTCACGATACGCAGTATTTT.

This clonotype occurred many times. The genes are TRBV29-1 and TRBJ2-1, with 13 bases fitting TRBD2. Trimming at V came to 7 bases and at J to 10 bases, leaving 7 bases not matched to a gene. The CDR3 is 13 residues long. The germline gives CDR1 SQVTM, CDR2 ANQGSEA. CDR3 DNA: TGCAGCGACAGACTAGCGGGGGGCTTGGAGCAGTTCTTC. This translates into CSDRLAGGLEQFF.

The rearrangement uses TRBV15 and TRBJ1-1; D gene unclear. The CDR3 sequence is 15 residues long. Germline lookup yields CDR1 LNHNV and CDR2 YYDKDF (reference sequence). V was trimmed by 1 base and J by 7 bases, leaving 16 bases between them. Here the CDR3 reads CATSRVDVKGIEAFF. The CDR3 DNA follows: TGTGCCACCAGCAGAGTCGACGTAAAAGGCATTGAAGCTTTCTTT.

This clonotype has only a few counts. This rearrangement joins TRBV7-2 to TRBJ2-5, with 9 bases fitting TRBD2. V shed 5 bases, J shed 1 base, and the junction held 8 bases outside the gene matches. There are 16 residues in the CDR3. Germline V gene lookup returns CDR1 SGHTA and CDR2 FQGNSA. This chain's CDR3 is CASSAGFSGGQETQYF. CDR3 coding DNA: TGTGCCAGCAGCGCAGGGTTTAGCGGGGGCCAAGAGACCCAGTACTTC.

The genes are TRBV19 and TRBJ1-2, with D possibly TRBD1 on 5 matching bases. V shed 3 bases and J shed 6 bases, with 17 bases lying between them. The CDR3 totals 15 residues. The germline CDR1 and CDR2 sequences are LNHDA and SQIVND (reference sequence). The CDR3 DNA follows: TGTGCCAGTAGTATTATGGGGACCGTGGCGGATGGCTACACCTTC. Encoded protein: CASSIMGTVADGYTF.

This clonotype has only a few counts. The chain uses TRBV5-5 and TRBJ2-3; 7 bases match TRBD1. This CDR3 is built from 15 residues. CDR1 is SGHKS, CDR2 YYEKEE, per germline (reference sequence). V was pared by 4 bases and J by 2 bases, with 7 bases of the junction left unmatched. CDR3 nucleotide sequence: TGTGCCAGCAGCCCGGGACAGTTTATCACAGATACGCAGTATTTT. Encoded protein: CASSPGQFITDTQYF.

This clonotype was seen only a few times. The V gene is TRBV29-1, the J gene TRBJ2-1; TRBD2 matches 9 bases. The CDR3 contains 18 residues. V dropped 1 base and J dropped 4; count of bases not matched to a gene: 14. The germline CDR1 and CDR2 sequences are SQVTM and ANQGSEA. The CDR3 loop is CSVEVSGLAGSQYNEQFF. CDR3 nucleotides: TGCAGCGTTGAAGTCTCGGGGCTAGCGGGAAGTCAATACAATGAGCAGTTCTTC.